This TCR beta chain was captured by sequencing in a study of T-cell reconstitution after alpha-beta-depleted transplantation in children. As it was prepared, the TCRbeta library received unique molecular identifiers. TCRdb fed the PCR reads into MiXCR, producing one record per CDR3 protein. This repertoire shows some 200,000 distinct CDR3 sequences, 6.5% to 7.5% found once; its top ten account for more than 2.5%. This clonotype was counted ten times or more. CDR3 size: 17 residues. V shed 7 bases and J 0 bases; nucleotides not matched to a gene: 8. Looked up from germline, CDR1 is SGHRS and CDR2 is YFSETQ.

The V call is TRBV5-1, the J call TRBJ2-6; 9 bases are shared with TRBD1. This TCR was sampled from a human donor who donated a stem cell graft to a child with Wiskott-Aldrich syndrome. The specimen comprised PBMCs from the stem cell graft donor, sampled from the stem cell graft. The CDR3 loop reads CASSPGTGNSGANVLTF. In DNA, the CDR3 is TGCGCCAGCTCCCCCGGGACAGGGAACTCTGGGGCCAACGTCCTGACTTTC.